The rows below give T cell receptor beta chains drawn from one sample of a study of blood T cell repertoires in COVID-19. Measured with immunoSEQ multiplex PCR; TCRdb has only the in-frame clones, and not every one. The sample consists of 220,000 or so clones, roughly 80% of them appearing once. Material for sequencing was peripheral blood. These receptors all stem from a man aged 30 to 45 with active or convalescent COVID-19. Both conserved end residues are part of each CDR3. D genes are given only for firm matches. Rows may omit the clone size; those that give it use once, few, many or a size class.

NA	15	TRBJ2-1	NA	TRBV2	CASMPGLSSYNEQFF	TGTGCCAGCATGCCGGGACTCAGCTCCTACAATGAGCAGTTCTTC
NA	15	TRBJ2-1	NA	TRBV2	CASRNRDTGRNEQFF	TGTGCCAGCAGAAACCGGGACACCGGTCGGAATGAGCAGTTCTTC
TRBD2	15	TRBJ2-2	NA	TRBV19	CASSLGLAGAGELFF	TGTGCCAGTAGTTTAGGACTAGCGGGAGCCGGGGAGCTGTTTTTT
TRBD1	12	TRBJ1-6	NA	TRBV25-1	CASGTGKSPLHF	TGTGCCAGCGGGACAGGGAAATCACCCCTCCACTTT
TRBD1	15	TRBJ2-2	NA	TRBV19	CASSITDRGAGELFF	TGTGCCAGTAGTATTACCGACAGGGGAGCCGGGGAGCTGTTTTTT
TRBD1	15	TRBJ1-5	NA	TRBV2	CASSAQGAGNQPQHF	TGTGCCAGCAGTGCTCAGGGGGCGGGCAATCAGCCCCAGCATTTT
TRBD1	18	TRBJ1-4	NA	TRBV4-3	CASSPAPGGRATNEKLFF	TGCGCCAGCAGCCCGGCTCCAGGGGGAAGAGCAACTAATGAAAAACTGTTTTTT
NA	13	TRBJ1-2	NA	TRBV12-3/TRBV12-4	CASTFGFGYGYTF	TGTGCCAGCACCTTCGGGTTTGGCTATGGCTACACCTTC
TRBD2	16	TRBJ2-1	NA	TRBV9	CASSPGGDPSYNEQFF	TGTGCCAGCAGCCCCGGGGGGGACCCCTCCTACAATGAGCAGTTCTTC
NA	12	TRBJ1-2	NA	TRBV10-3	CAISEMAYGYTF	TGTGCCATCAGTGAGATGGCATATGGCTACACCTTC
NA	15	TRBJ1-4	NA	TRBV9	CASSAGDNFNEKLFF	TGTGCCAGCAGCGCTGGGGACAACTTTAATGAAAAACTGTTTTTT
NA	11	TRBJ2-1	NA	TRBV12-3/TRBV12-4	CASGQGYEQFF	TGTGCCAGCGGGCAGGGGTATGAGCAGTTCTTC
NA	13	TRBJ2-5	NA	TRBV24-1	CATSKTAQETQYF	TGTGCCACCAGTAAGACAGCCCAAGAGACCCAGTACTTC
NA	14	TRBJ1-5	NA	TRBV3-1/TRBV3-2	CASSQSTDHQPQHF	TGTGCCAGCAGCCAATCCACAGATCATCAGCCCCAGCATTTT
TRBD1	13	TRBJ2-7	NA	TRBV5-6	CASSLSGGREQYF	TGTGCCAGCAGCTTGTCAGGGGGTCGGGAGCAGTACTTC
TRBD2	17	TRBJ2-1	NA	TRBV27	CASGAGTSGAPYNEQFF	TGTGCCAGCGGAGCCGGGACTAGCGGGGCCCCCTACAATGAGCAGTTCTTC
NA	15	TRBJ2-7	NA	TRBV28	CASSPAGQLYYEQYF	TGTGCCAGCAGTCCTGCGGGGCAGCTTTACTACGAGCAGTACTTC
TRBD2	15	TRBJ2-1	NA	TRBV10-1	CASSYGGAMENEQFF	TGCGCCAGCAGCTACGGGGGGGCTATGGAGAATGAGCAGTTCTTC
NA	13	TRBJ1-1	NA	TRBV6-2/TRBV6-3	CASSYEGSAEAFF	TGTGCCAGCAGTTACGAGGGATCGGCTGAAGCTTTCTTT
NA	14	TRBJ1-2	NA	TRBV5-6	CASTDRSRHYGYTF	TGTGCCAGCACCGACAGGTCGAGGCACTATGGCTACACCTTC
NA	14	TRBJ1-5	once	TRBV9	CASSVGILGQPQHF	TGTGCCAGCAGCGTCGGGATCTTAGGGCAGCCCCAGCATTTT
NA	19	TRBJ1-6	NA	TRBV27	CASSRRGTGSSSYNSPLHF	TGTGCCAGCAGTCGAAGGGGAACAGGGTCGAGCTCCTATAATTCACCCCTCCACTTT
NA	16	TRBJ2-5	NA	TRBV6-5	CASSYAAGLGDGTQYF	TGTGCCAGCAGTTACGCCGCGGGGCTCGGCGATGGGACCCAGTACTTC
TRBD1	15	TRBJ1-2	NA	TRBV5-1	CASSTLGQGYYGYTF	TGCGCCAGCAGCACTTTAGGACAGGGGTACTATGGCTACACCTTC
TRBD1	14	TRBJ2-5	NA	TRBV7-9	CASSPLDRSETQYF	TGTGCCAGCAGCCCCCTGGACAGGTCGGAGACCCAGTACTTC
NA	14	TRBJ1-2	few	TRBV7-9	CASSYGGGGYGYTF	TGTGCCAGCAGCTACGGCGGCGGAGGATATGGCTACACCTTC
TRBD2	14	TRBJ2-1	NA	TRBV2	CASSALGGSGPEFF	TGTGCCAGCAGTGCCCTCGGGGGTAGCGGGCCTGAGTTCTTC
TRBD2	19	TRBJ2-3	NA	TRBV11-2	CASSLIGGTSGGPGDTQYF	TGTGCCAGCAGCTTAATTGGTGGGACTAGCGGGGGCCCGGGAGATACGCAGTATTTT
NA	14	TRBJ2-7	NA	TRBV5-1	CASTITQGMGEQYF	TGCGCCAGCACCATTACACAGGGTATGGGCGAGCAGTACTTC
NA	13	TRBJ1-2	NA	TRBV7-9	CASSLETGLGYTF	TGTGCCAGCAGCTTAGAAACAGGGCTCGGCTACACCTTC
TRBD2	17	TRBJ2-1	NA	TRBV3-1/TRBV3-2	CASSQDPAGGLYNEQFF	TGTGCCAGCAGCCAAGATCCGGCGGGGGGCCTATACAATGAGCAGTTCTTC
NA	14	TRBJ2-3	NA	TRBV6-2/TRBV6-3	CASSSWLVGDTQYF	TGTGCCAGCAGTTCTTGGCTAGTCGGCGATACGCAGTATTTT
NA	13	TRBJ2-7	few	TRBV28	CASSFRVSYEQYF	TGTGCCAGCAGTTTTCGGGTTTCCTACGAGCAGTACTTC
NA	16	TRBJ2-3	NA	TRBV10-2	CASRSGGFNSGDTQYF	TGCGCCAGCAGATCAGGGGGGTTTAATTCAGGAGATACGCAGTATTTT
NA	13	TRBJ2-2	NA	TRBV9	CASSPRRGGELFF	TGTGCCAGCAGCCCTCGCCGGGGCGGGGAGCTGTTTTTT
NA	11	TRBJ2-7	NA	TRBV5-6	CASSLRDEQYF	TGTGCCAGCAGCTTGCGGGACGAGCAGTACTTC
NA	16	TRBJ1-6	NA	TRBV7-8	CASTRAQSSYNSPLHF	TGTGCCAGCACGCGGGCCCAGAGCTCCTATAATTCACCCCTCCACTTT
TRBD2	14	TRBJ2-1	NA	TRBV6-6	CASRAAGGTNEQFF	TGTGCCAGCAGAGCAGCGGGGGGCACGAATGAGCAGTTCTTC
TRBD2	20	TRBJ2-5	NA	TRBV6-1	CASSEAVGTSGGVKMRTQYF	TGTGCCAGCAGTGAAGCGGTAGGGACTAGCGGGGGTGTCAAGATGCGGACCCAGTACTTC
TRBD1	14	TRBJ2-3	once	TRBV5-4	CASSRDRGTDTQYF	TGTGCCAGCAGCCGAGACAGGGGCACAGATACGCAGTATTTT
NA	16	TRBJ2-2	NA	TRBV3-1/TRBV3-2	CASSQAAGPGTGELFF	TGTGCCAGCAGCCAAGCGGCAGGGCCGGGCACCGGGGAGCTGTTTTTT